This T cell receptor beta chain stems from a study of radiotherapy plus CTLA-4 blockade in lung cancer. On this clone itself: No antigen is known for it.

The protocol was immunoSEQ multiplex PCR, while the TCRdb copy is restricted to in-frame clones and leaves out a portion. The sample has tens of thousands of clones; 65% to 85% are singletons. V dropped 0 bases and J dropped 1; count of bases not matched to a gene: 5. CDR1 and CDR2 (germline): SGHRS, YFSETQ. The CDR3 runs to 16 residues. Study-level points and caveats: Radiotherapy was combined with ipilimumab, and tumor-derived TCR clones then expanded in blood.

Source: peripheral blood, taken from a patient treated with radiotherapy plus ipilimumab. This clonotype originated in a human donor with non-small cell lung cancer who had a complete response to radiotherapy plus ipilimumab. The chain employs TRBV5-1 and TRBJ2-7; TRBD1 aligns across 9 bases. CDR3 residues: CASSLVPGTGSYEQYF. The CDR3 DNA reads as TGCGCCAGCAGCTTGGTCCCCGGGACAGGGTCCTACGAGCAGTACTTC.